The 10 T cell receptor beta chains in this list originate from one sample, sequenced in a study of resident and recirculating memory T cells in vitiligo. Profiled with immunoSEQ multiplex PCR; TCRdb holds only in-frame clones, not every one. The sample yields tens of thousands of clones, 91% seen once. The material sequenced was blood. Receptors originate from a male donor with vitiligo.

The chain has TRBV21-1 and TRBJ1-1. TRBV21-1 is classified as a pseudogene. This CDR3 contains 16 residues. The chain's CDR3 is CASSKPDGGVNTEAFF. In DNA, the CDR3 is TGTGCCAGCAGCAAACCCGATGGGGGGGTGAACACTGAAGCTTTCTTT.

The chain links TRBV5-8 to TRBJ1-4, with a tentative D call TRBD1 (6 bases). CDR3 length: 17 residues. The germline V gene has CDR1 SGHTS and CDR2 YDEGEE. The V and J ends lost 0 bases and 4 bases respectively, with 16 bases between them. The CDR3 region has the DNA TGTGCCAGCAGCTTGGCCCTGCAGGGGTCAGGTAATGAAAAACTGTTTTTT. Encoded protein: CASSLALQGSGNEKLFF.

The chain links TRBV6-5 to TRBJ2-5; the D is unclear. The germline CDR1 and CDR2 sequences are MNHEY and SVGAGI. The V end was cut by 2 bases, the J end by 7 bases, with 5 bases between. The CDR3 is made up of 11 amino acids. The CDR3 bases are TGTGCCAGCAGTTACGAAGCGACCCAGTACTTC. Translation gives CASSYEATQYF.

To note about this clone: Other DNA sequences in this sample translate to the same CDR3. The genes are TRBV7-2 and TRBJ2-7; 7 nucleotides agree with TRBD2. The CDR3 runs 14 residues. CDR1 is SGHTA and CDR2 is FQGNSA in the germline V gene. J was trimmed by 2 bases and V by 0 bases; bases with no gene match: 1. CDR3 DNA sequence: TGTGCCAGCAGCTTAGCGGGGGGGGCCTACGAGCAGTACTTC. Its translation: CASSLAGGAYEQYF.

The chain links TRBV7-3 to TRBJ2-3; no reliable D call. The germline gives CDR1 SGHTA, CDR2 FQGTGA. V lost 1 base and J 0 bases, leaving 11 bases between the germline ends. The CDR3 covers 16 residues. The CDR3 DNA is TGTGCCAGCAGCTTAAGGCCCTCCCCTAGCACAGATACGCAGTATTTT. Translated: CASSLRPSPSTDTQYF.

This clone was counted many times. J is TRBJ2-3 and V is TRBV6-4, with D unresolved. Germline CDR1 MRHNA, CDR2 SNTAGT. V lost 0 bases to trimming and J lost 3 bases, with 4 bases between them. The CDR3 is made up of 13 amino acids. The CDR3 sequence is CASSDSETDTQYF. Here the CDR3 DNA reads TGTGCCAGCAGTGACTCGGAGACAGATACGCAGTATTTT.

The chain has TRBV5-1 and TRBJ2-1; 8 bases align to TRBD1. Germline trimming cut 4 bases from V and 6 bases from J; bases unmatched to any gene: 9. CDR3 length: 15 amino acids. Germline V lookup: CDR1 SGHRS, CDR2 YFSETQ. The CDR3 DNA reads TGCGCCAGCAGCAAGGACAGGGTGGGGGGCAATGAGCAGTTCTTC. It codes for CASSKDRVGGNEQFF.

The CDR3 nucleotides are TGTGCCAGCAGCCCCGGGACAGGGGAAGCGGCCTACGAGCAGTACTTC. It yields the protein CASSPGTGEAAYEQYF. The V and J genes are TRBV11-3 and TRBJ2-7; TRBD1 matches 10 bases. J gave up 2 bases and V 5 bases, and 9 bases lay outside the gene matches. The CDR3 covers 16 residues. Germline V gene sequence: CDR1 SGHNT, CDR2 YENEEA.

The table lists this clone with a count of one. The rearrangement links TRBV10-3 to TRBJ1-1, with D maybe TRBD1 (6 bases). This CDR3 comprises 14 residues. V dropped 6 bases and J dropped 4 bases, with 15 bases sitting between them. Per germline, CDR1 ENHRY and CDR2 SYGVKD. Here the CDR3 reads CAIRVTGLVTEAFF. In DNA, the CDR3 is TGTGCCATCAGGGTTACAGGGCTGGTCACTGAAGCTTTCTTT.

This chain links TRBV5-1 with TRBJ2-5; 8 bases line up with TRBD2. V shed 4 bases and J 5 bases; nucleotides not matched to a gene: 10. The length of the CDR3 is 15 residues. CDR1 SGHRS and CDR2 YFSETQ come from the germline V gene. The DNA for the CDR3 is TGCGCCAGCAGCCCCTTGCGGACTAGCCGGGAGACCCAGTACTTC. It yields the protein CASSPLRTSRETQYF. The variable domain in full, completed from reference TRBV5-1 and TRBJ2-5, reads KAGVTQTPRYLIKTRGQQVTLSCSPISGHRSVSWYQQTPGQGLQFLFEYFSETQRNKGNFPGRFSGRQFSNSRSEMNVSTLELGDSALYLCASSPLRTSRETQYFGPGTRLLVL.